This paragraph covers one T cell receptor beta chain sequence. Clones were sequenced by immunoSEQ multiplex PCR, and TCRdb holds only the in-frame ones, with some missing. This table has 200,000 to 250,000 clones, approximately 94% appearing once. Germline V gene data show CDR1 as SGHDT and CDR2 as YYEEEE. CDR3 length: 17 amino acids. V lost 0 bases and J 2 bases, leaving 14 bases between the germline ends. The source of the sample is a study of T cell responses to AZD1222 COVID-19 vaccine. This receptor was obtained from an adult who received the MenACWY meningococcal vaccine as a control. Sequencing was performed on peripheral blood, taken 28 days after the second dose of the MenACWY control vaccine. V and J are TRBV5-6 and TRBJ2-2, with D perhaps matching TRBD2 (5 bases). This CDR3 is CASSLGLWGENTGELFF. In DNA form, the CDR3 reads TGTGCCAGCAGCTTGGGTTTATGGGGAGAAAACACCGGGGAGCTGTTTTTT. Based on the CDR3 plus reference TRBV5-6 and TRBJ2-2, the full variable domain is DAGVTQSPTHLIKTRGQQVTLRCSPKSGHDTVSWYQQALGQGPQFIFQYYEEEERQRGNFPDRFSGHQFPNYSSELNVNALLLGDSALYLCASSLGLWGENTGELFFGEGSRLTVL.